This paragraph covers one T cell receptor (beta chain) sequence. The antigen is not known. The data originate from a study of T-cell reconstitution after alpha-beta-depleted transplantation in children. Study-wide results and limits: Several hundred graft clones that had expanded were reportedly the source of alpha-beta T cells about two months after transplant.

For TCRbeta, the library was prepared with unique molecular identifiers. Using its own MiXCR run on the PCR reads, TCRdb lists one record per CDR3 protein. The sample consists of about 420,000 distinct CDR3 sequences, around 15% of them appearing once. Deletions cut 4 bases from V and 2 bases from J, with 11 bases between. The CDR3 is 15 residues long. V and J are TRBV12-3 or TRBV12-4 and TRBJ2-2; D remains ambiguous. The source is a boy less than two years old who had a stem cell transplant for Wiskott-Aldrich syndrome, so the T cells may come from the graft donor. The material was PBMCs, mostly from graft donor cells, obtained 360 days after TCRalphabeta/CD19-depleted stem cell transplant. CDR3 amino acids: CASSSKGSNTGELFF. For the CDR3, the DNA is TGTGCCAGCAGTTCAAAAGGTTCAAACACCGGGGAGCTGTTTTTT.